This TCR beta chain is drawn from a study of molecular identifiers for immune sequencing clone quantification. Study results and caveats: Spiked Jurkat TCR RNA originating from one cell could reportedly be identified amid some 920,000 naive cells. Effector cells had over 99% of their molecules in clones above 20 RNA copies, while naive cells had under 1%.

Trimming pared 5 bases from V and 5 bases from J, leaving 16 bases between. This CDR3 is 15 amino acids long. Per the germline V gene, CDR1 is LNHDA and CDR2 is SQIVND (reference sequence). When naive CD8 T cells were sorted, they were gated as CD8+CD4-CCR7+CD45RA+. Previously described methods and listed TCR primers were used for bulk TCR libraries. TCRdb recomputed calls from the PCR reads with MiXCR, one row per CDR3 protein. The table shows hundreds of thousands of distinct CDR3 sequences, with 25% occurring only once. This clonotype was detected many times. The antigen remains unidentified. This receptor was taken from a human donor in good health. Some libraries in this study had Jurkat cell RNA spiked in. Specimen: naive CD8+ T cells from blood, with Jurkat cell RNA spiked in. Subset defined: FACS-sorted CD8+CD4-CCR7+CD45RA+ naive T cells. The chain carries TRBV19 and TRBJ1-5; D may be TRBD1 (5 bases). CDR3 nucleotide sequence: TGTGCCAGTAGTGTCGGGACTCGATCTGATCAGCCCCAGCATTTT. Protein sequence: CASSVGTRSDQPQHF.